Shown below are 16 T cell receptor beta chains from a single sample sequenced in a study of shared clonotypes between healthy human individuals. Assay: immunoSEQ multiplex PCR; the TCRdb copy retains only in-frame clones and omits some. The table lists some 1,600,000 clones, approximately 98% of them singletons. The sequencing input was naive CD4+ T cells sorted from blood. Described subset: CD45RA+ positively selected. These receptors all come from a man aged 30 to 45 in good health.

In this sample, this clone turned up once. This chain links TRBV7-9 with TRBJ1-1; D possibly corresponds to TRBD1 (6 bases). The CDR3 runs to 15 residues. The germline V gene has CDR1 SEHNR and CDR2 FQNEAQ (reference sequence). V dropped 1 base and J dropped 4 bases, with 13 bases sitting between them. The CDR3 spells CASSLGTALGTEAFF. Written as DNA, the CDR3 is TGTGCCAGCAGCTTAGGGACAGCTCTCGGCACTGAAGCTTTCTTT.

The rearrangement joins TRBV10-1 to TRBJ2-1, with D hard to call. This CDR3 is built from 13 residues. The V end was cut by 2 bases, the J end by 5 bases, with 7 bases between. The germline gives CDR1 WNHNN, CDR2 SYGVQD (reference sequence). The CDR3 loop reads CASSEIPDNEQFF. The CDR3, as DNA: TGCGCCAGCAGTGAGATCCCAGACAATGAGCAGTTCTTC.

The chain carries TRBV7-9 and TRBJ2-2, with TRBD2 matching over 10 bases. The CDR3 is 17 residues long. V dropped 1 base and J dropped 4; count of bases not matched to a gene: 6. CDR1 is SEHNR, CDR2 FQNEAQ, per germline (reference sequence). The CDR3 spells CASSLGSTSGPTGELFF. The CDR3 DNA follows: TGTGCCAGCAGCTTAGGGTCGACTAGCGGGCCCACCGGGGAGCTGTTTTTT.

The CDR3 region has the DNA TGTGCCAGCAGTTCCCGGGGGCACCCCACAGATACGCAGTATTTT. Its translation is CASSSRGHPTDTQYF. The genes are TRBV28 and TRBJ2-3; D is tentatively TRBD1 or TRBD2 (6 bases each). This CDR3 comprises 15 residues. V shed 4 bases and J shed 2 bases, with 13 bases lying between them. Germline V CDR1 and CDR2: MDHEN, SYDVKM.

V and J are TRBV10-3 and TRBJ2-3; tentative D call: TRBD2 (6 bases). Trimming removed 10 bases from V and 1 base from J, with 15 bases in between. Per germline, CDR1 ENHRY and CDR2 SYGVKD. The CDR3 is 14 amino acids. In DNA form, the CDR3 reads TGTGCCACTGCGAGTACGGGAGGCACAGATACGCAGTATTTT. Protein: CATASTGGTDTQYF.

V is TRBV27 and J is TRBJ2-3; 10 bases fit TRBD2. The CDR3 has 16 residues. Germline CDR1 MNHEY, CDR2 SMNVEV (reference sequence). V shed 3 bases and J 5 bases; nucleotides not matched to a gene: 8. As DNA, the CDR3 is TGTGCCAGCAGTTTCAGCGGGAGGGTCTCCGGAGATACGCAGTATTTT. Amino acid sequence: CASSFSGRVSGDTQYF.

J is TRBJ2-2 and V is TRBV7-9, with 7 bases that match TRBD1. CDR3 length equals 18 residues. Germline loops: CDR1 SEHNR, CDR2 FQNEAQ (reference sequence). With 4 bases clipped from V and 0 bases from J, the junction kept 11 bases outside the gene matches. CDR3 residues: CASSSTPGQSTNTGELFF. DNA for the CDR3: TGTGCCAGCAGCTCTACACCGGGACAGAGTACGAACACCGGGGAGCTGTTTTTT.

Concerning this clone itself: The same CDR3 arises from other DNA sequences in this sample as well. The chain has TRBV28 and TRBJ2-7, with D possibly being TRBD2 (5 bases). The CDR3 consists of 13 residues. Germline V gives CDR1 MDHEN, CDR2 SYDVKM. V was pared by 2 bases and J by 1 base, with 6 bases between. Written as DNA, the CDR3 is TGTGCCAGCAGTTTAGGCGGGTCCTACGAGCAGTACTTC. Protein: CASSLGGSYEQYF.

The rearrangement links TRBV14 to TRBJ2-5; D gene ambiguous. V was shortened by 4 bases and J by 2 bases, with 8 bases between the two germline ends. CDR1 SGHDN and CDR2 FVKESK come from the germline V gene. CDR3 length: 13 residues. This CDR3 reads CASSPPSQETQYF. In DNA form, the CDR3 reads TGTGCCAGCAGCCCCCCGTCGCAAGAGACCCAGTACTTC.

The V and J genes are TRBV11-2 and TRBJ2-2, with a possible D match to TRBD1 (5 bases). The CDR3 is made up of 15 amino acids. V was trimmed by 1 base and J by 4 bases, leaving 10 bases between them. Germline V gene data show CDR1 as SGHAT and CDR2 as FQNNGV. The DNA of the CDR3 is TGTGCCAGCAGCTTAGGGGGCAGGAGCACCGGGGAGCTGTTTTTT. It is translated as CASSLGGRSTGELFF. Supplemented by reference TRBV11-2 and TRBJ2-2, the full variable domain reads EAGVAQSPRYKIIEKRQSVAFWCNPISGHATLYWYQQILGQGPKLLIQFQNNGVVDDSQLPKDRFSAERLKGVDSTLKIQPAKLEDSAVYLCASSLGGRSTGELFFGEGSRLTVL.

The chain has TRBV18 and TRBJ1-1, with D possibly TRBD1 on 6 matching bases. V lost 2 bases and J lost 5, with 15 bases in between. The CDR3 extends over 15 amino acids. Germline CDR1 and CDR2: KGHSH and LQKENI. The CDR3: CASSPSLQGNTEAFF. CDR3 coding DNA: TGTGCCAGCTCACCAAGCCTACAGGGCAATACTGAAGCTTTCTTT.

The rearrangement links TRBV5-4 to TRBJ2-3, with D unresolved. Trimming pared 0 bases from V and 2 bases from J, leaving 10 bases between. Germline CDR1 is SGHNT and CDR2 is YYREEE (reference sequence). The length of the CDR3 is 15 residues. CDR3 DNA sequence: TGTGCCAGCAGCTTGGGCCCCGCCGCCACAGATACGCAGTATTTT. It yields the protein CASSLGPAATDTQYF.

V gene TRBV4-2 combines with J gene TRBJ2-7, with D uncertain. The ends were cut back, 0 bases at V and 3 bases at J, with 6 bases in the middle. There are 13 residues in the CDR3. Germline V lookup: CDR1 LGHNA, CDR2 YNFKEQ. The CDR3 reads CASSQDPDYEQYF. Written as DNA, the CDR3 is TGTGCCAGCAGCCAAGACCCGGACTACGAGCAGTACTTC.

V is TRBV9 and J is TRBJ2-1; weak D call: TRBD2 (6 bases). Trimming cost V 0 bases and J 6 bases, with 13 bases left between them. The CDR3 contains 15 residues. Germline V lookup: CDR1 SGDLS, CDR2 YYNGEE. In DNA form, the CDR3 reads TGTGCCAGCAGCGTAGTCAGCGGGCAGGGCAATGAGCAGTTCTTC. Translating it yields CASSVVSGQGNEQFF.

This chain connects TRBV5-8 to TRBJ1-3; D gene unclear. CDR1 SGHTS and CDR2 YDEGEE come from the germline V gene. This CDR3 has 19 amino acids. V gave up 0 bases and J gave up 0 bases, with 19 bases separating them. The CDR3: CASSLVGWVRTDSGNTIYF. The DNA for the CDR3 is TGTGCCAGCAGCTTGGTAGGTTGGGTGCGGACGGACTCTGGAAACACCATATATTTT.

The V gene is TRBV10-1, the J gene TRBJ2-1, with D perhaps TRBD1 or TRBD2 (5 bases each). Trimming pared 2 bases from V and 9 bases from J, leaving 11 bases between. CDR1 and CDR2 (germline): WNHNN, SYGVQD (reference sequence). The CDR3 has 13 residues. CDR3 amino acids: CASSEGGIGEQFF. Here the CDR3 DNA reads TGCGCCAGCAGTGAGGGGGGTATCGGTGAGCAGTTCTTC.